The 16 T cell receptor beta chains given below trace back to one sample, sequenced in a study of lymphopenia after photon versus proton radiotherapy. The assay was immunoSEQ multiplex PCR, and TCRdb's table has in-frame clones only and misses some. The sample shows 65,000 to 70,000 clones, roughly 90% of them seen only once. This material consisted of peripheral blood, taken from a patient treated with photon-based radiotherapy. Every receptor here comes from a woman between 65 and 79 years old with pancreatic cancer.

This chain's CDR3 is CASRRTVRETEAFF. The DNA of the CDR3 is TGTGCCAGCAGACGGACAGTCCGGGAGACTGAAGCTTTCTTT. The chain uses TRBV7-8 and TRBJ1-1; D is perhaps TRBD1 (6 bases). CDR1 is SGHVS, CDR2 FQNEAQ, per germline. CDR3 length: 14 residues. V was trimmed by 6 bases and J by 5 bases, leaving 16 bases between them.

This sequence joins TRBV18 and TRBJ2-1; 11 bases align to TRBD1. This CDR3 region has 15 residues. CDR1 and CDR2 from the germline V gene are KGHSH and LQKENI. The V gene end was trimmed by 3 bases and the J gene end by 6 bases; junction bases not matched to a gene: 4. CDR3 nucleotides: TGTGCCAGCTCACCTTCCGGGACAGGGGGCAATGAGCAGTTCTTC. Translating gives CASSPSGTGGNEQFF.

The chain recombines TRBV4-2 with TRBJ2-7, with D maybe TRBD2 (6 bases). V was clipped by 5 bases and J by 4 bases, with 18 bases between them. The germline V gene has CDR1 LGHNA and CDR2 YNFKEQ. The CDR3 consists of 15 residues. The DNA of the CDR3 is TGTGCCAGCAGCTTGGCCGGCCTAGCGACTTACGAGCAGTACTTC. Its translation: CASSLAGLATYEQYF.

V is TRBV15 and J is TRBJ1-5; the D gene is possibly TRBD1 (5 bases). The germline CDR1 and CDR2 sequences are LNHNV and YYDKDF (reference sequence). This CDR3 has 17 amino acids. Trimming took off 0 bases at V and 0 bases at J, with 12 bases between the two ends. Here the CDR3 reads CATSRDLVTVSNQPQHF. Written as DNA, the CDR3 is TGTGCCACCAGCAGAGATCTCGTGACAGTTAGCAATCAGCCCCAGCATTTT.

The gene calls are TRBV28 and TRBJ2-4; D unclear. V lost 2 bases and J 3 bases, leaving 11 bases between the germline ends. The germline V gene has CDR1 MDHEN and CDR2 SYDVKM. The length of the CDR3 is 15 residues. The CDR3 DNA is TGTGCCAGCAGTTTAGCCCAATCGGGCAAAAACATTCAGTACTTC. It specifies CASSLAQSGKNIQYF.

The chain couples TRBV4-1 to TRBJ1-2; no definite D call. With 1 base removed from V and 3 bases from J, the gap between germline ends came to 12 bases. Germline lookup yields CDR1 MGHRA and CDR2 YSYEKL. The CDR3 has 15 residues. The CDR3 sequence: CASSQAPGSHYGYTF. The CDR3 region has the DNA TGCGCCAGCAGCCAAGCCCCGGGCAGCCACTATGGCTACACCTTC.

V is TRBV4-3 and J is TRBJ2-3; 15 nucleotides agree with TRBD2. Germline V gene data show CDR1 as LGHNA and CDR2 as YSLEER. There are 19 residues in the CDR3. After removal of 1 base from V and 1 base from J, the junction contained 6 bases not matched to a gene. The CDR3 DNA sequence: TGCGCCAGCAGCCAAGGGGGAGGACTAGCGGGAGGGGGCACAGATACGCAGTATTTT. Its translation is CASSQGGGLAGGGTDTQYF.

This rearrangement joins TRBV11-2 to TRBJ2-1; 9 bases align to TRBD2. This CDR3 is 17 amino acids long. V shed 5 bases and J 4 bases; nucleotides not matched to a gene: 12. Germline V gene lookup returns CDR1 SGHAT and CDR2 FQNNGV. CDR3 in amino acids: CASSHGASGMLYNEQFF. The CDR3 coding sequence is TGTGCCAGCAGCCACGGGGCTAGCGGGATGCTTTACAATGAGCAGTTCTTC.

This chain joins TRBV4-2 and TRBJ1-4; unclear D gene. Germline lookup yields CDR1 LGHNA and CDR2 YNFKEQ. V was shortened by 1 base and J by 4 bases, with 10 bases between the two germline ends. This CDR3 is built from 15 residues. CDR3 loop: CASSQGERFNEKLFF. Written as DNA, the CDR3 is TGTGCCAGCAGCCAAGGTGAACGGTTTAATGAAAAACTGTTTTTT.

The chain has TRBV6-5 and TRBJ1-5; a possible D gene is TRBD1 (6 bases). The V gene lost 5 bases and the J gene lost 6 bases, with 11 bases spanning the gap. The CDR3 runs to 13 residues. Germline CDR1 and CDR2: MNHEY and SVGAGI. In DNA, the CDR3 is TGTGCCAGCAGTCAGGGGTTGGGTCAGCCCCAGCATTTT. It codes for CASSQGLGQPQHF.

This sequence joins TRBV6-1 and TRBJ2-2, with D possibly TRBD2 on 5 matching bases. The germline V gene encodes CDR1 MNHNS and CDR2 SASEGT. V lost 8 bases and J 0 bases, leaving 13 bases between the germline ends. This CDR3 spans 15 amino acids. The CDR3, as DNA: TGTGCCAGCGTTTTACTAGGATCGAACACCGGGGAGCTGTTTTTT. Translation gives CASVLLGSNTGELFF.

The chain employs TRBV2 and TRBJ2-5, with TRBD2 matching 7 bases. The CDR3 has 15 residues. Germline trimming cut 6 bases from V and 0 bases from J; bases unmatched to any gene: 7. Germline values: CDR1 SNHLY, CDR2 FYNNEI. The CDR3 reads CASRAAGMYQETQYF. DNA of the CDR3: TGTGCCAGCAGAGCAGCGGGAATGTACCAAGAGACCCAGTACTTC.

CDR3 sequence (DNA): TGCGCCAGCAGCCCCGGGGCGGACTCCTACAATGAGCAGTTCTTC. Its protein product is CASSPGADSYNEQFF. The chain employs TRBV5-1 and TRBJ2-1; D tentatively fits TRBD1 or TRBD2 (5 bases each). Trimming left V 4 bases short and J 0 bases short, with 11 bases between. CDR3 size: 15 residues. Germline V CDR1 and CDR2: SGHRS, YFSETQ. Full variable domain (outside the CDR3, taken from reference TRBV5-1 and TRBJ2-1): KAGVTQTPRYLIKTRGQQVTLSCSPISGHRSVSWYQQTPGQGLQFLFEYFSETQRNKGNFPGRFSGRQFSNSRSEMNVSTLELGDSALYLCASSPGADSYNEQFFGPGTRLTVL.

This chain uses TRBV10-2 with TRBJ2-4; D possibly corresponds to TRBD1 (5 bases). Germline CDR1 WSHSY, CDR2 SAAADI. This CDR3 region has 15 residues. Trimming removed 3 bases at V and 0 bases at J, with 9 bases between. CDR3 DNA: TGCGCCAGCAGTGAAAGACAGCTAGCCAAAAACATTCAGTACTTC. This translates into CASSERQLAKNIQYF.

The V call is TRBV15, the J call TRBJ1-1; D unclear. Germline V gene lookup returns CDR1 LNHNV and CDR2 YYDKDF (reference sequence). The CDR3 is made up of 13 amino acids. Deletions cut 3 bases from V and 5 bases from J, with 10 bases between. Here the CDR3 DNA reads TGTGCCACCAGCAGGGGTTCCGGGACTGAAGCTTTCTTT. It translates to CATSRGSGTEAFF. Full variable domain (outside the CDR3, taken from reference TRBV15 and TRBJ1-1): DAMVIQNPRYQVTQFGKPVTLSCSQTLNHNVMYWYQQKSSQAPKLLFHYYDKDFNNEADTPDNFQSRRPNTSFCFLDIRSPGLGDTAMYLCATSRGSGTEAFFGQGTRLTVV.

The rearrangement links TRBV27 to TRBJ2-6; TRBD2 might be the D (6 bases). Germline CDR1 reads MNHEY; CDR2 reads SMNVEV (reference sequence). Trimming removed 3 bases at V and 0 bases at J, with 9 bases between. The CDR3 runs 16 residues. CDR3 sequence reads: CASSFSGVSGANVLTF. In DNA form, the CDR3 reads TGTGCCAGCAGTTTTTCGGGGGTCTCTGGGGCCAACGTCCTGACTTTC.